The entry below describes one T cell receptor (beta chain). The data belong to a study of radiotherapy plus CTLA-4 blockade in lung cancer. Background on the study: Objective responses were documented in around 19% of patients, with disease control in 31%.

Focal radiation was given together with CTLA-4 blockade (ipilimumab) to patients with chemo-refractory metastatic non-small-cell lung cancer. Repertoires were generated with immunoSEQ multiplex PCR, while TCRdb's copy carries only in-frame clones and drops some. The repertoire has some 50,000 clones, approximately 84% of them found once; the top ten carry approximately 4.8%. The CDR3 runs 13 residues. The germline V gene has CDR1 MNHNY and CDR2 SVGAGI (reference sequence). The V segment lost 0 bases and the J segment 7 bases; nucleotides outside the gene matches: 2. The material was peripheral blood, obtained from a patient treated with radiotherapy plus ipilimumab. This sequence joins TRBV6-6 and TRBJ1-2; the match to TRBD1 covers 7 bases. The receptor was isolated from a human donor with non-small cell lung cancer whose response to radiotherapy plus ipilimumab could not be evaluated. The CDR3 loop reads CASSYSGTVGYTF. For the CDR3, the DNA is TGTGCCAGCAGTTACTCAGGGACAGTTGGCTACACCTTC.